This T cell receptor (beta chain) was sequenced during a study of blood T cell repertoires in COVID-19. At the level of the study: T cells, B-cell-depleted T cells, or PBMCs provided the cDNA or gDNA that served as material.

Produced via immunoSEQ multiplex PCR; TCRdb's table is partial and in-frame only. The sample records some 300,000 clones, more than 75% being singletons. In terms of age and location, participants ranged from roughly 18 to 100 years and lived in fewer than 30 US areas. Recovered participants had two consecutive negative NP/OP PCR tests, healthcare professional clearance, or symptom resolution. This sequence was found in a man aged 30 to 39 who had recovered from COVID-19. The specimen sequenced was PBMCs or T cells enriched from blood (not recorded which).

CDR3 DNA sequence: TGTGCCAGCAGCAGCGTCCAAGAGACCCAGTACTTC. Translating it yields CASSSVQETQYF. The chain recombines TRBV9 with TRBJ2-5; D unresolved. This CDR3 contains 12 residues. The V gene's germline CDR1 is SGDLS and CDR2 YYNGEE. The V end lost 4 bases, the J end lost 1 base, and 5 bases lay between the germline ends.